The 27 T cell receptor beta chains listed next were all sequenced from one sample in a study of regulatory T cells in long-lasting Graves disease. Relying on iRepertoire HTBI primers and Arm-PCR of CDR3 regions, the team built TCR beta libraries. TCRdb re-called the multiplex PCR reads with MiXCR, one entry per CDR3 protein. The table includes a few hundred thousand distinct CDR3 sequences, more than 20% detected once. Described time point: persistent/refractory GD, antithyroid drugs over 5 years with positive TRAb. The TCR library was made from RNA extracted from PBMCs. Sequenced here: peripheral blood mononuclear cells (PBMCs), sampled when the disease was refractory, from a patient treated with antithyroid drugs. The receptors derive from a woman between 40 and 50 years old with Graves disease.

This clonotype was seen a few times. CDR3 bases: TGCGCCAGCAGCTCCCTAGGTGTAGCGGGAGTAGTCCATGAGCAGTTCTTC. Its protein is CASSSLGVAGVVHEQFF. V gene TRBV10-2 combines with J gene TRBJ2-1; 9 bases fit TRBD2. The ends lost 6 bases at V and 8 bases at J; junction bases unmatched: 17. Germline assignment: CDR1 WSHSY and CDR2 SAAADI. The CDR3 runs 17 residues.

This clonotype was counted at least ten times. CDR3 in DNA: TGTGCCATCAGTGAGTCGATAGGCGTCAGCAATTTGAACACTGAAGCTTTCTTT. Translated, it gives CAISESIGVSNLNTEAFF. This sequence joins TRBV10-3 and TRBJ1-1; D is unclear. Trimming took off 0 bases at V and 0 bases at J, with 17 bases between the two ends. The CDR3 loop spans 18 amino acids. Germline-derived CDR1 and CDR2 are ENHRY and SYGVKD.

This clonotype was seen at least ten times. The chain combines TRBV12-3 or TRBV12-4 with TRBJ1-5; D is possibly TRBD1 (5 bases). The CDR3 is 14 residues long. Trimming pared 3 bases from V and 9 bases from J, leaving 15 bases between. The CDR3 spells CASSFGRDHRPQHF. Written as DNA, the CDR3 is TGTGCCAGCAGTTTTGGCAGGGACCACCGGCCCCAGCATTTT.

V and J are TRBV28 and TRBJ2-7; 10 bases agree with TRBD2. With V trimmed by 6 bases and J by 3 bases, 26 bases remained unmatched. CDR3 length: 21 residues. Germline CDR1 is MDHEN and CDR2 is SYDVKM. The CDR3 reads CASSQAASGRSVWLAGYEQYF. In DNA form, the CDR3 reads TGTGCCAGCAGCCAAGCCGCTAGCGGGAGATCTGTGTGGCTAGCGGGCTACGAGCAGTACTTC. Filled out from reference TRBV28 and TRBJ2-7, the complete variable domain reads DVKVTQSSRYLVKRTGEKVFLECVQDMDHENMFWYRQDPGLGLRLIYFSYDVKMKEKGDIPEGYSVSREKKERFSLILESASTNQTSMYLCASSQAASGRSVWLAGYEQYFGPGTRLTVT.

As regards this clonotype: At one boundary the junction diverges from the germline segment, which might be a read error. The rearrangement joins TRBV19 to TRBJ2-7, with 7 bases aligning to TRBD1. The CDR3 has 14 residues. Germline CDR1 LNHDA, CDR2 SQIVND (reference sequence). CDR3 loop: CASSPRQGGGEQYF. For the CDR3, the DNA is TGCGCCAGTTCACCCCGACAGGGCGGAGGCGAGCAGTACTTC.

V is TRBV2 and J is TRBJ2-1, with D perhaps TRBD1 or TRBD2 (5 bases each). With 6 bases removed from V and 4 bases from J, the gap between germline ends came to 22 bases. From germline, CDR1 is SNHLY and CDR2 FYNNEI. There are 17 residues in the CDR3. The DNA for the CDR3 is TGTGCCAGCAGCTACGGGACCGAGAGGCACGGATACAATGAGCAGTTCTTC. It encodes CASSYGTERHGYNEQFF.

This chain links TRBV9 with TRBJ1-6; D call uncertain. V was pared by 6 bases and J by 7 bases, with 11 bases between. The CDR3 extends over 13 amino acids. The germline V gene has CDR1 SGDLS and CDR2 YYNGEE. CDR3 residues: CASNRSPNSPLHF. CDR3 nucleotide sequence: TGTGCCAGCAACCGCAGCCCAAATTCACCCCTCCACTTT.

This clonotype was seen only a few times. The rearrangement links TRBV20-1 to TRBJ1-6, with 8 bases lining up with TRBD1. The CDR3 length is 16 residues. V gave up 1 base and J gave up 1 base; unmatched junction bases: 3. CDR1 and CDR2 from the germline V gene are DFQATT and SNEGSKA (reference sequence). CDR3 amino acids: CSARVTGGSYNSPLHF. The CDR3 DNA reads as TGCAGTGCTAGAGTTACAGGGGGTTCCTATAATTCACCCCTCCACTTT.

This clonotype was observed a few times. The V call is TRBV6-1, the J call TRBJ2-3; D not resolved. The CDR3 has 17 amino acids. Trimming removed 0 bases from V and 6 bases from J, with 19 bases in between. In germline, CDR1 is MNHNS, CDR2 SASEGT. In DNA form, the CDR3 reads TGTGCCAGCAGTGAAGCTGCCTGGCAGAGCCTATGGGATACGCAGTATTTT. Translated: CASSEAAWQSLWDTQYF.

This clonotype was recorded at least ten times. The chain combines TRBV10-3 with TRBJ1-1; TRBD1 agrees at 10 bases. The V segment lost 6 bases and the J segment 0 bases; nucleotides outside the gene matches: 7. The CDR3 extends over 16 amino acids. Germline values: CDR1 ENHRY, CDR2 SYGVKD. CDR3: CAISPGQGRMNTEAFF. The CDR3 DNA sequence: TGTGCCATCAGCCCGGGACAGGGGAGGATGAACACTGAAGCTTTCTTT.

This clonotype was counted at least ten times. The DNA for the CDR3 is TGTGCCAGCTCACCACCTGGGGGGCTGGAAGCTTTCTTT. It yields the protein CASSPPGGLEAFF. The chain carries TRBV18 and TRBJ1-1; TRBD1 might be the D (6 bases). Germline lookup yields CDR1 KGHSH and CDR2 LQKENI. Deletions cut 0 bases from V and 8 bases from J, with 10 bases between. The CDR3 loop spans 13 amino acids.

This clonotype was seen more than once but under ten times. The CDR3 region is CATSDPETGGGTGELFF. The DNA for the CDR3 is TGTGCCACCAGTGATCCTGAGACAGGGGGAGGTACCGGGGAGCTGTTTTTT. The chain recombines TRBV24-1 with TRBJ2-2, with 9 nucleotides matching TRBD1. Germline assignment: CDR1 KGHDR and CDR2 SFDVKD. V shed 3 bases, J shed 5 bases, and the junction held 9 bases outside the gene matches. This CDR3 is 17 amino acids long.

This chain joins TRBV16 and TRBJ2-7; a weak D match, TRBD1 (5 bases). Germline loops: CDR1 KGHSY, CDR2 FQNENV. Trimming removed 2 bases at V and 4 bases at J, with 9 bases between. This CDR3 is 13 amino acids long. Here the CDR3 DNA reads TGTGCCAGCAGCCAACTTGGGGCTTACGAGCAGTACTTC. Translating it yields CASSQLGAYEQYF. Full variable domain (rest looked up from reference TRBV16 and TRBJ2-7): GEEVAQTPKHLVRGEGQKAKLYCAPIKGHSYVFWYQQVLKNEFKFLISFQNENVFDETGMPKERFSAKCLPNSPCSLEIQATKLEDSAVYFCASSQLGAYEQYFGPGTRLTVT.

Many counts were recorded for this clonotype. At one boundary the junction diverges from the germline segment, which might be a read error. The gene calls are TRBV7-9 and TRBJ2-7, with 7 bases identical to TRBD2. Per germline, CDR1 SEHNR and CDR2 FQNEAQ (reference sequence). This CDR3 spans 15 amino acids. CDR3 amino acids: CASTLKGGRSDEQYF. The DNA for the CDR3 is TGTGCCAGCACCTTAAAGGGCGGGAGAAGCGACGAGCAGTACTTC.

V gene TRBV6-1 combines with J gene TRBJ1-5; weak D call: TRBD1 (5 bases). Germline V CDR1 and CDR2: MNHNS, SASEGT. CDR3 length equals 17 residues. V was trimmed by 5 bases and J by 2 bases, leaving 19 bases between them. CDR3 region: CASSPQEGLVGNQPQHF. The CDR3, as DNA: TGTGCCAGCAGTCCCCAGGAGGGGTTGGTGGGCAATCAGCCCCAGCATTTT.

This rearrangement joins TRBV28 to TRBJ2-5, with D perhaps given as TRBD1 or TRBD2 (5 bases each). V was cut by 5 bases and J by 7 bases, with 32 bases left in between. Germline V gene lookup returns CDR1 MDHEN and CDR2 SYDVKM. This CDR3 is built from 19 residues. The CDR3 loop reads CASSGHNLAGGRRRGTQYF. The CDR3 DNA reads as TGTGCCAGCAGTGGACATAACCTAGCAGGAGGCCGAAGGAGAGGGACCCAGTACTTC.

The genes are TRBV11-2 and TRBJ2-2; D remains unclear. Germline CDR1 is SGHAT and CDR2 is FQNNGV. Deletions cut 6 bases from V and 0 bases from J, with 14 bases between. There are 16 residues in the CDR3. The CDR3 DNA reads TGTGCCAGCAGGTCCATCGGCGGTCCGAACACCGGGGAGCTGTTTTTT. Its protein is CASRSIGGPNTGELFF.

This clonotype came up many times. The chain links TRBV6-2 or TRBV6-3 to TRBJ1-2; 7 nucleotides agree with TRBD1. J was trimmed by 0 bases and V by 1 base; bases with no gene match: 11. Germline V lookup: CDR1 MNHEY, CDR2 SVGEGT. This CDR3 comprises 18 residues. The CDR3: CASSYYGGTERPNYGYTF. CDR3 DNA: TGTGCCAGCAGTTACTATGGCGGGACAGAGCGACCTAACTATGGCTACACCTTC.

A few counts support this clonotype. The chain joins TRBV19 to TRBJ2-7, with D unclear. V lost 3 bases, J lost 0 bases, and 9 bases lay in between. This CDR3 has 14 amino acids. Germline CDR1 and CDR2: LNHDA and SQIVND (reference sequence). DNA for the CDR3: TGTGCCAGTAGTATCGTGGCAGTCTCCTACGAGCAGTACTTC. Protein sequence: CASSIVAVSYEQYF.

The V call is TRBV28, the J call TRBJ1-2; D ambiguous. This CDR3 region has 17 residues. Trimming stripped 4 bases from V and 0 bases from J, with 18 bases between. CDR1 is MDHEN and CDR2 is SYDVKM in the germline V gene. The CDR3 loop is CASSSPGRVPTNYGYTF. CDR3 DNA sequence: TGTGCCAGCAGTTCCCCGGGCCGTGTCCCTACTAACTATGGCTACACCTTC.

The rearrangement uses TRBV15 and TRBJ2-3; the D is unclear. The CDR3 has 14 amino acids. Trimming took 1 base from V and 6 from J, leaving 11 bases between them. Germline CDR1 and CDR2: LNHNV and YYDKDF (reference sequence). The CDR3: CATSRGSASDTQYF. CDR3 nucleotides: TGTGCCACCAGCAGAGGGTCAGCATCTGATACGCAGTATTTT.

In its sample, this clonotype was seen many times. CDR3 in amino acids: CATSRSPGYEQYF. In DNA form, the CDR3 reads TGTGCCACTAGTCGGAGCCCGGGCTACGAGCAGTACTTC. This sequence joins TRBV2 and TRBJ2-7; D is unresolved. Germline CDR1 reads SNHLY; CDR2 reads FYNNEI. The CDR3 has 13 residues. V lost 10 bases and J lost 3, with 16 bases in between.

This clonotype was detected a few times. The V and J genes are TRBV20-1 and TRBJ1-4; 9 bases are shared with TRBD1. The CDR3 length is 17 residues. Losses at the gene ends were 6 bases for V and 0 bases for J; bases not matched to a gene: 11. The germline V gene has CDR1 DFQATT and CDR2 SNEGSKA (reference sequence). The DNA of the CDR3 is TGCAGTGCCGAACCGGGACAGGGCCTTGCAACTAATGAAAAACTGTTTTTT. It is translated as CSAEPGQGLATNEKLFF.

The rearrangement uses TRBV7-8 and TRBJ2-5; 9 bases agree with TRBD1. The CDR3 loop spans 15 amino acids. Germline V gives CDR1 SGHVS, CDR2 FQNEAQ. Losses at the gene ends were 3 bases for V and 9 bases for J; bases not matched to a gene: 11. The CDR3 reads CASSFRPWDREAQYF. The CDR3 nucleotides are TGTGCCAGCAGCTTTAGACCCTGGGACAGGGAGGCCCAGTACTTC. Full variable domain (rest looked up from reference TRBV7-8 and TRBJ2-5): GAGVSQSPRYKVAKRGQDVALRCDPISGHVSLFWYQQALGQGPEFLTYFQNEAQLDKSGLPSDRFFAERPEGSVSTLKIQRTQQEDSAVYLCASSFRPWDREAQYFGPGTRLLVL.

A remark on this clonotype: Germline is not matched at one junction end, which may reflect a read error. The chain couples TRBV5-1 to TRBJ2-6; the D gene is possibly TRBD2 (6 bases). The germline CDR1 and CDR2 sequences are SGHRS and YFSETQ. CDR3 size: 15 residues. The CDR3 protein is CASGFGGAGANVLTF. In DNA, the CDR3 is TGCGCCAGCGGCTTCGGCGGGGCTGGGGCCAACGTCCTGACTTTC.

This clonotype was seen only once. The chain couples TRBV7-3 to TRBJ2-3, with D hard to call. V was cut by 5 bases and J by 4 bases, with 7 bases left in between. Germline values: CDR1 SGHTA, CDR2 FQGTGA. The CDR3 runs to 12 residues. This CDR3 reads CASSELADTQYF. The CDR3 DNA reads TGTGCCAGCAGCGAGTTGGCAGATACGCAGTATTTT.

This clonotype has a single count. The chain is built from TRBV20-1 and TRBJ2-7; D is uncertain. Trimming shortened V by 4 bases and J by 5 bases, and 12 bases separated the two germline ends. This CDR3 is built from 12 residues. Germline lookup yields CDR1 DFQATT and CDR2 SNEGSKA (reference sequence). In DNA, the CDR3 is TGCAGTGCTACGGCTCCTAGGAACGAGCAGTACTTC. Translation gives CSATAPRNEQYF.